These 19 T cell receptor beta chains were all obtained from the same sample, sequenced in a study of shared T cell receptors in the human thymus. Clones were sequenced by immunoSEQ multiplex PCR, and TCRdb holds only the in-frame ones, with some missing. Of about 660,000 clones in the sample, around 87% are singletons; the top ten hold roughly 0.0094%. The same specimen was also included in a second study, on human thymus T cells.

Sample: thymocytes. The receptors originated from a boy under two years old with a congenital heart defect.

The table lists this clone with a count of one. This CDR3 is CATSARDRGYQPQHF. The CDR3 DNA reads TGTGCCACCAGCGCCCGGGACAGGGGCTATCAGCCCCAGCATTTT. The chain uses TRBV15 and TRBJ1-5, with 10 nucleotides matching TRBD1. Germline V CDR1 and CDR2: LNHNV, YYDKDF (reference sequence). V shed 5 bases, J shed 5 bases, and the junction held 6 bases outside the gene matches. CDR3 length equals 15 residues.

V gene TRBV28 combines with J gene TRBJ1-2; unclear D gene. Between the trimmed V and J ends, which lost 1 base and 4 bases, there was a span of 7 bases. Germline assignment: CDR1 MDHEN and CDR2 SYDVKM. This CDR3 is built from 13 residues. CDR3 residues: CASSLSPFYGYTF. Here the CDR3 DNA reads TGTGCCAGCAGTTTATCTCCTTTCTATGGCTACACCTTC.

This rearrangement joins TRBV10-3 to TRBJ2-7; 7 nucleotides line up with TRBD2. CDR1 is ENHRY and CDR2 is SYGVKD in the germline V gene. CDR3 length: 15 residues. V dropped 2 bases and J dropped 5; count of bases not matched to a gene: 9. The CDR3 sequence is CAISEASSGPNEQYF. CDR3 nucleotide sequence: TGTGCCATCAGTGAGGCGTCTAGCGGCCCCAACGAGCAGTACTTC.

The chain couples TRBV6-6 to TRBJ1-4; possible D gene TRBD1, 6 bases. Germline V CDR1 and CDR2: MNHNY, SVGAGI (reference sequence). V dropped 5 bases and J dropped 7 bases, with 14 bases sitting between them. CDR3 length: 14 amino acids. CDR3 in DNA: TGTGCCAGCAGTGTAACAGGGAGTGGTGAAAAACTGTTTTTT. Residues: CASSVTGSGEKLFF.

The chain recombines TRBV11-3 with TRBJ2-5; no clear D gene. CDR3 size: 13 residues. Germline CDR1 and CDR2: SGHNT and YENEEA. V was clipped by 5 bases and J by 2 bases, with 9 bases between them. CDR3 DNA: TGTGCCAGCAGCCACGACTCTCAAGAGACCCAGTACTTC. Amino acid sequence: CASSHDSQETQYF.

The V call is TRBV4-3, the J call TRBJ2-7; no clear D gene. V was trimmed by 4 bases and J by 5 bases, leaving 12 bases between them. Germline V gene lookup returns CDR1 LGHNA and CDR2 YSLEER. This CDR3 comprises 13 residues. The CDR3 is CASSPHQWHEQYF. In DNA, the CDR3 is TGCGCCAGCAGCCCTCACCAGTGGCACGAGCAGTACTTC.

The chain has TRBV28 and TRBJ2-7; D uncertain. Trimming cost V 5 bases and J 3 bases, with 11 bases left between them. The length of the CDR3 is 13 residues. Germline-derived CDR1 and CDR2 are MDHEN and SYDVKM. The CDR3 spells CASSAFGSYEQYF. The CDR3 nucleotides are TGTGCCAGCAGTGCCTTTGGTAGCTACGAGCAGTACTTC.

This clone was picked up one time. CDR3 region: CASGLLSAKNIQYF. Here the CDR3 DNA reads TGTGCCAGCGGCTTGTTATCGGCCAAAAACATTCAGTACTTC. V is TRBV28 and J is TRBJ2-4; no reliable D call. This CDR3 has 14 amino acids. Trimming pared 8 bases from V and 1 base from J, leaving 12 bases between. CDR1 is MDHEN, CDR2 SYDVKM, per germline.

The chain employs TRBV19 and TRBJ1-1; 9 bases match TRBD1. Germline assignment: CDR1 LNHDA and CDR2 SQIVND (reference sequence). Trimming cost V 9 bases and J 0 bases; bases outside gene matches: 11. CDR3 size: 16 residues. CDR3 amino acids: CASSYRQGVVNTEAFF. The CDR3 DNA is TGTGCCAGCAGTTACCGACAGGGGGTGGTGAACACTGAAGCTTTCTTT.

The chain's CDR3 is CASSQDWRAGGRTEAFF. The DNA of the CDR3 is TGCGCCAGCAGCCAAGATTGGAGGGCAGGAGGGAGGACTGAAGCTTTCTTT. The chain recombines TRBV4-3 with TRBJ1-1; no clear D. V dropped 0 bases and J dropped 5 bases, with 19 bases sitting between them. The CDR3 totals 17 residues. The germline gives CDR1 LGHNA, CDR2 YSLEER.

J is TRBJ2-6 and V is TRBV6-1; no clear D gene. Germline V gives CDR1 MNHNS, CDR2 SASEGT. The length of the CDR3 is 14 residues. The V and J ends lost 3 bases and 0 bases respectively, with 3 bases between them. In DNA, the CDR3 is TGTGCCAGCAGTGACGGCTCTGGGGCCAACGTCCTGACTTTC. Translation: CASSDGSGANVLTF.

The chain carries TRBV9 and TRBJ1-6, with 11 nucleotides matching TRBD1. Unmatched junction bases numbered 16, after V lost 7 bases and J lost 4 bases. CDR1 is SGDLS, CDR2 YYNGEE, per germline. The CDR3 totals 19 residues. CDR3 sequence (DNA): TGTGCCAGCCCGATGGGTACAGGGACAGGGGGTTCTTATAATTCACCCCTCCACTTT. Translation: CASPMGTGTGGSYNSPLHF. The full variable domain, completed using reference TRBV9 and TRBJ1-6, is DSGVTQTPKHLITATGQRVTLRCSPRSGDLSVYWYQQSLDQGLQFLIQYYNGEERAKGNILERFSAQQFPDLHSELNLSSLELGDSALYFCASPMGTGTGGSYNSPLHFGNGTRLTVT.

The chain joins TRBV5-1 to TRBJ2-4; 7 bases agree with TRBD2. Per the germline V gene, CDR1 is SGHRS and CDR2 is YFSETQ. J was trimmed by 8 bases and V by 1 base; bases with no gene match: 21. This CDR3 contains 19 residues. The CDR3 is CASSLRSAVLSGPAHIQYF. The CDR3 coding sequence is TGCGCCAGCAGCTTGCGTTCAGCTGTCCTTAGCGGGCCGGCTCACATTCAGTACTTC.

The CDR3 loop reads CASRRSPSDRGNIQYF. CDR3 coding DNA: TGCGCCAGCAGAAGATCCCCGAGTGACAGGGGAAACATTCAGTACTTC. This chain connects TRBV5-1 to TRBJ2-4; TRBD1 matches at 8 bases. CDR1 is SGHRS, CDR2 YFSETQ, per germline. V dropped 5 bases and J dropped 6; count of bases not matched to a gene: 13. This CDR3 is 16 amino acids long.

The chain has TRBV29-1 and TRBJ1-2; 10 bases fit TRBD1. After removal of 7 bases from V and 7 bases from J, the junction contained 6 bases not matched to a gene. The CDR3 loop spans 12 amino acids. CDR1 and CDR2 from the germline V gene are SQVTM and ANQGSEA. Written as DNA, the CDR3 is TGCAGCGCCTGGGACAGGGGTGGTGGCTACACCTTC. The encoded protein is CSAWDRGGGYTF.

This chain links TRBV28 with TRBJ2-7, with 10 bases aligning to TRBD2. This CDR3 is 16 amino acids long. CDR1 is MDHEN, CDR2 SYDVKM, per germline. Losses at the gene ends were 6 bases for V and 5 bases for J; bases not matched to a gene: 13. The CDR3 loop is CASRPWELAGSHEQYF. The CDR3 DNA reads TGTGCCAGCAGACCCTGGGAACTAGCGGGGTCCCACGAGCAGTACTTC.

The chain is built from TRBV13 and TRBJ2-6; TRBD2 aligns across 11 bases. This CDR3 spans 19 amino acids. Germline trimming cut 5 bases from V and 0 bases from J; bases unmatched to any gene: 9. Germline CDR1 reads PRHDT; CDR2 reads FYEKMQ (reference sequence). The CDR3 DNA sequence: TGTGCCAGCAGCCCGGGGGTTGGACTAGCGGGCTCTGGGGCCAACGTCCTGACTTTC. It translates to CASSPGVGLAGSGANVLTF.

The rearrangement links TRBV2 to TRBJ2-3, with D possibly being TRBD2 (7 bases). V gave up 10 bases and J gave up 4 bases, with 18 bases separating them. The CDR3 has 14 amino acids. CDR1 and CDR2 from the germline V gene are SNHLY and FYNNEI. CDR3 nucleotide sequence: TGTGCCAACCCACAGGGAGGGGAGTCAGATACGCAGTATTTT. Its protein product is CANPQGGESDTQYF.

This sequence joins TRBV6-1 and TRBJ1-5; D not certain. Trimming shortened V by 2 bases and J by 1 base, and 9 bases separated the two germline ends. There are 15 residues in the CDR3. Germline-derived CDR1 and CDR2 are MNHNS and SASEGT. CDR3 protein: CASSELVLSNQPQHF. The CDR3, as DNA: TGTGCCAGCAGTGAACTAGTTTTAAGCAATCAGCCCCAGCATTTT.